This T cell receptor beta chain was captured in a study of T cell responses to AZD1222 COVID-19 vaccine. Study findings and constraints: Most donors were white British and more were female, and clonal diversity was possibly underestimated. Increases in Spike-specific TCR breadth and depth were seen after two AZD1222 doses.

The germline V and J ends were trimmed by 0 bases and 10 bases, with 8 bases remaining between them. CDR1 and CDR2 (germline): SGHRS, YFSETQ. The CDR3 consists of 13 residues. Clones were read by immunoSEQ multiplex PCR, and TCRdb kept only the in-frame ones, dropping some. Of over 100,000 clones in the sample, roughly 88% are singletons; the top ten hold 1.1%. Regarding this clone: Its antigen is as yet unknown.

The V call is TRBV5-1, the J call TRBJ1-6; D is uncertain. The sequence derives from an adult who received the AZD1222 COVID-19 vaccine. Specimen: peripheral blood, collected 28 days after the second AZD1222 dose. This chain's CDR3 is CASSLAGRSPLHF. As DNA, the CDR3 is TGCGCCAGCAGCTTGGCCGGAAGGTCACCCCTCCACTTT.